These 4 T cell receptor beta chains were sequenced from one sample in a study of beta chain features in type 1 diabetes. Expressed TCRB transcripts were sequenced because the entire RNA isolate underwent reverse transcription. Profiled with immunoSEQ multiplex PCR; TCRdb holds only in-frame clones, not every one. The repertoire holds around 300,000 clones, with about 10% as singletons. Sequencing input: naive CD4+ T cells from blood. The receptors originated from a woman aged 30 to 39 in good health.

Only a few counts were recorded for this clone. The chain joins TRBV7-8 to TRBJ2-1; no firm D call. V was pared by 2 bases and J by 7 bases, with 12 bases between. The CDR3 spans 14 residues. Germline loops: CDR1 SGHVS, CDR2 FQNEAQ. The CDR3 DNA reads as TGTGCCAGCAGCTTACCCAATTCTAGTAATGAGCAGTTCTTC. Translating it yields CASSLPNSSNEQFF.

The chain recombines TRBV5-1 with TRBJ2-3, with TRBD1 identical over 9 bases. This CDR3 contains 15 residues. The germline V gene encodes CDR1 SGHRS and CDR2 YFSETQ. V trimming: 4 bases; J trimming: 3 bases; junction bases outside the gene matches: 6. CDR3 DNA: TGCGCCAGCAGCATACAGGGGGCCAGTACAGATACGCAGTATTTT. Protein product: CASSIQGASTDTQYF.

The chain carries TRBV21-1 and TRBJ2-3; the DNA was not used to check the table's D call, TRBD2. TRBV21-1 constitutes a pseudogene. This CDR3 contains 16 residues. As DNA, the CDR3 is TGTGCCAGCAGCTGCCGGACTAGCGGAAGGGGAGATACGCAGTATTTT. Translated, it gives CASSCRTSGRGDTQYF.

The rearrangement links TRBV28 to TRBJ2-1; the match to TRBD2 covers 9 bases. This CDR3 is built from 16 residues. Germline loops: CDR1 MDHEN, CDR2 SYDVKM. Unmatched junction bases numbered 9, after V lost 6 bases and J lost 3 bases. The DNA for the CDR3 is TGTGCCAGCAGCCCCCGAGGCGGGAGGGGCTACAATGAGCAGTTCTTC. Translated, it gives CASSPRGGRGYNEQFF.